The 27 T cell receptor beta chains listed next were all sequenced from one sample in a study of blood T cell repertoires in COVID-19 (dated by TCRdb to 2019 to 2021). Libraries were built with the immunoSEQ multiplex PCR assay. The immuneACCESS repertoire file appears here via TCRdb, limited to in-frame rearrangements. These files lack a portion of the clones; in checked studies, under half of the deficit traces to unresolved V genes, and the cause of the others is not known. The sample yields more than 300,000 clones; about nine tenths were counted once. Just over 0.85% of the sample is taken by the ten largest. Sequenced material: PBMCs or T cells enriched from blood (not recorded which). The receptors were sampled from a woman in her thirties or forties who had been exposed to COVID-19.

The chain joins TRBV18 to TRBJ1-3, with 8 bases identical to TRBD1. The germline V gene encodes CDR1 KGHSH and CDR2 LQKENI. The length of the CDR3 is 15 residues. V gave up 3 bases and J gave up 4 bases; unmatched junction bases: 5. The CDR3 loop is CASSPPTGAGNTIYF. DNA for the CDR3: TGTGCCAGCTCACCTCCGACAGGGGCCGGAAACACCATATATTTT.

This clone showed up just once. The chain is built from TRBV30 and TRBJ2-7; 8 nucleotides line up with TRBD1. The CDR3 has 12 residues. J gave up 13 bases and V 1 base, and 9 bases lay outside the gene matches. Germline CDR1 GTSNPN, CDR2 SVGIG (reference sequence). The CDR3 nucleotides read TGTGCCTGGAGTGCAGGGGGCCCCGAATATTACTTC. It translates to CAWSAGGPEYYF. Together with reference TRBV30 and TRBJ2-7, the CDR3 gives the full variable domain: SQTIHQWPATLVQPVGSPLSLECTVEGTSNPNLYWYRQAAGRGLQLLFYSVGIGQISSEVPQNLSASRPQDRQFILSSKKLLLSDSGFYLCAWSAGGPEYYFGPGTRLTVT.

CDR3 protein: CASSLDRGQNEQFF. CDR3 DNA: TGTGCCAGCAGCTTAGACAGGGGGCAGAATGAGCAGTTCTTC. The chain joins TRBV7-3 to TRBJ2-1, with 10 bases lining up with TRBD1. The junction had 2 bases not matched to a gene; V was cut back by 2 bases and J by 7 bases. The CDR3 runs to 14 residues. Germline CDR1 reads SGHTA; CDR2 reads FQGTGA.

The chain uses TRBV5-4 and TRBJ2-5, with 8 bases that match TRBD1. The CDR3 runs to 15 residues. V shed 4 bases, J shed 5 bases, and the junction held 10 bases outside the gene matches. The germline V gene has CDR1 SGHNT and CDR2 YYREEE (reference sequence). The CDR3 bases are TGTGCCAGCAGCCGTGGACAGGGCGATCTGGAGACCCAGTACTTC. Protein: CASSRGQGDLETQYF.

The chain's CDR3 is CATTGQMNTEAFF. CDR3 coding DNA: TGTGCCACCACAGGACAGATGAACACTGAAGCTTTCTTT. The V gene is TRBV28, the J gene TRBJ1-1, with D possibly matching TRBD1 (6 bases). Germline V CDR1 and CDR2: MDHEN, SYDVKM. This CDR3 is built from 13 residues. The V and J ends lost 10 bases and 0 bases respectively, with 12 bases between them.

The gene calls are TRBV5-1 and TRBJ2-3, with D unresolved. This CDR3 comprises 14 residues. CDR1 and CDR2 (germline): SGHRS, YFSETQ. Trimming pared 0 bases from V and 0 bases from J, leaving 5 bases between. CDR3 protein: CASSLGPSTDTQYF. The CDR3 coding sequence is TGCGCCAGCAGCTTGGGTCCGAGCACAGATACGCAGTATTTT.

The DNA of the CDR3 is TGCAGCGTGACAGTGAACTATGGCTACACCTTC. This encodes CSVTVNYGYTF. The chain links TRBV29-1 to TRBJ1-2; the D gene is possibly TRBD1 (5 bases). This CDR3 region has 11 residues. V shed 6 bases and J shed 2 bases, with 7 bases lying between them. Germline V gene lookup returns CDR1 SQVTM and CDR2 ANQGSEA.

V is TRBV9 and J is TRBJ1-2; D is perhaps TRBD1 (5 bases). The CDR3 consists of 14 residues. CDR1 and CDR2 from the germline V gene are SGDLS and YYNGEE. The V end lost 0 bases, the J end lost 7 bases, and 13 bases lay between the germline ends. CDR3 sequence reads: CASSVEAGWVGYTF. CDR3 nucleotides: TGTGCCAGCAGCGTAGAAGCAGGGTGGGTTGGCTACACCTTC.

This clone appeared once. V is TRBV7-2 and J is TRBJ2-3; TRBD1 matches 12 bases. The CDR3 sequence is 16 residues long. V shed 5 bases and J 2 bases; nucleotides not matched to a gene: 5. Germline loops: CDR1 SGHTA, CDR2 FQGNSA. CDR3 in amino acids: CASSPRDRGHTDTQYF. The CDR3 region has the DNA TGTGCCAGCAGCCCCCGGGACAGGGGGCACACAGATACGCAGTATTTT.

The chain is built from TRBV10-1 and TRBJ2-2, with TRBD1 matching 10 bases. The CDR3 sequence is 15 residues long. With V trimmed by 7 bases and J by 7 bases, 9 bases remained unmatched. Per germline, CDR1 WNHNN and CDR2 SYGVQD (reference sequence). CDR3 nucleotide sequence: TGCGCCAGCACCAGAGGACAGGGGGACCACGGGGAGCTGTTTTTT. Protein product: CASTRGQGDHGELFF.

This chain joins TRBV7-8 and TRBJ2-7; D may be TRBD2 (6 bases). V was pared by 1 base and J by 4 bases, with 14 bases between. The germline gives CDR1 SGHVS, CDR2 FQNEAQ. CDR3 size: 15 residues. The CDR3 DNA reads as TGTGCCAGCAGCTTAGTTGGGACTGGGCCATACGAGCAGTACTTC. It encodes CASSLVGTGPYEQYF. Filled out from reference TRBV7-8 and TRBJ2-7, the complete variable domain reads GAGVSQSPRYKVAKRGQDVALRCDPISGHVSLFWYQQALGQGPEFLTYFQNEAQLDKSGLPSDRFFAERPEGSVSTLKIQRTQQEDSAVYLCASSLVGTGPYEQYFGPGTRLTVT.

This clone was seen just once. The chain employs TRBV3-1 (or the pseudogene TRBV3-2) and TRBJ2-3, with D maybe TRBD2 (6 bases). Trimming removed 4 bases from V and 3 bases from J, with 17 bases in between. The CDR3 has 16 residues. Per the germline V gene, CDR1 is LGHDT and CDR2 is YNNKEL (reference sequence). Here the CDR3 DNA reads TGTGCCAGCAGCCGAAATCCCATCCGGGAGACAGATACGCAGTATTTT. Translated, it gives CASSRNPIRETDTQYF.

The chain has TRBV18 and TRBJ2-3, with a tentative D call TRBD2 (6 bases). Trimming took off 0 bases at V and 2 bases at J, with 9 bases between the two ends. CDR1 and CDR2 (germline): KGHSH, LQKENI. This CDR3 region has 15 residues. The CDR3: CASSPPSGYTDTQYF. The CDR3 DNA reads as TGTGCCAGCTCACCACCTAGCGGTTACACAGATACGCAGTATTTT.

This clone came up once. V gene TRBV7-8 combines with J gene TRBJ1-2, with 9 bases identical to TRBD1. J lost 4 bases, V lost 6 bases, and 15 bases had no gene match. This CDR3 is 17 amino acids long. The germline CDR1 and CDR2 sequences are SGHVS and FQNEAQ. In DNA, the CDR3 is TGTGCCAGCAGTATCGGCCCACAGGGGGCTTCTAGCTATGGCTACACCTTC. Amino acids: CASSIGPQGASSYGYTF.

The CDR3 loop is CASSYDKLRIEAFF. The CDR3 coding sequence is TGTGCCAGCAGTTACGATAAGTTGCGGATTGAAGCTTTCTTT. J is TRBJ1-1 and V is TRBV6-5; D is uncertain. This CDR3 spans 14 amino acids. CDR1 and CDR2 from the germline V gene are MNHEY and SVGAGI. The V end lost 2 bases, the J end lost 7 bases, and 14 bases lay between the germline ends.

This chain uses TRBV5-1 with TRBJ1-1; TRBD1 matches 9 bases. Trimming cost V 0 bases and J 2 bases; bases outside gene matches: 2. The length of the CDR3 is 15 residues. Per the germline V gene, CDR1 is SGHRS and CDR2 is YFSETQ. CDR3 DNA: TGCGCCAGCAGCTTGGTGACAGGGGGAAACACTGAAGCTTTCTTT. This sequence encodes CASSLVTGGNTEAFF.

The chain employs TRBV12-5 and TRBJ1-6; 10 bases are a match to TRBD1. There are 18 residues in the CDR3. V lost 0 bases and J lost 8; bases outside the gene matches: 10. Germline lookup yields CDR1 LGHNT and CDR2 FRNRAP. CDR3 in DNA: TGTGCTAGTGGTTTGGTATTTTTGGGAGGACAGGGGGATTCACCCCTCCACTTT. Protein: CASGLVFLGGQGDSPLHF.

This chain links TRBV6-1 with TRBJ2-5; a weak D match, TRBD1 (7 bases). The CDR3 spans 15 residues. The germline CDR1 and CDR2 sequences are MNHNS and SASEGT. Trimming took 3 bases from V and 4 from J, leaving 15 bases between them. This CDR3 reads CASSDTWQGGETQYF. CDR3 nucleotide sequence: TGTGCCAGCAGTGATACGTGGCAGGGGGGAGAGACCCAGTACTTC.

The genes are TRBV14 and TRBJ2-7; 9 bases map to TRBD2. V lost 4 bases, J lost 5 bases, and 9 bases stayed unmatched. The V gene's germline CDR1 is SGHDN and CDR2 FVKESK. The CDR3 spans 15 residues. The CDR3 region has the DNA TGTGCCAGCAGCCGCTCTAGCGGGATTCCCCACGAGCAGTACTTC. Its translation: CASSRSSGIPHEQYF.

On this clone itself: A junction end diverges from the germline sequence, so it may reflect a read error. The V call is TRBV5-6, the J call TRBJ2-7; the match to TRBD1 covers 8 bases. The CDR3 sequence is 14 residues long. From germline, CDR1 is SGHDT and CDR2 YYEEEE. CDR3 in amino acids: CASTLQGALYEQYF. As DNA, the CDR3 is TGTGCCAGCACCTTGCAGGGGGCGTTATACGAGCAGTACTTC.

The CDR3 region has the DNA TGTGCCAGTAGTATAAAGGGCCAGGGGAAAAACACTGAAGCTTTCTTT. Amino acids: CASSIKGQGKNTEAFF. This chain uses TRBV19 with TRBJ1-1; possible D gene TRBD1, 6 bases. The CDR3 is made up of 16 amino acids. Germline values: CDR1 LNHDA, CDR2 SQIVND (reference sequence). V shed 2 bases and J shed 2 bases, with 15 bases lying between them.

V and J are TRBV14 and TRBJ2-7, with D unclear. CDR3 length: 12 amino acids. The V and J ends lost 5 bases and 3 bases respectively, with 8 bases between them. Germline V gene sequence: CDR1 SGHDN, CDR2 FVKESK. This chain's CDR3 is CASSANFYEQYF. As DNA, the CDR3 is TGTGCCAGCAGCGCAAACTTCTACGAGCAGTACTTC.

This sequence joins TRBV5-6 and TRBJ1-2; 8 bases agree with TRBD1. The CDR3 is 14 residues long. The germline CDR1 and CDR2 sequences are SGHDT and YYEEEE. The junction had 6 bases not matched to a gene; V was cut back by 4 bases and J by 4 bases. This chain's CDR3 is CASSRNRGIYGYTF. The CDR3 DNA follows: TGTGCCAGCAGCCGGAACAGGGGGATCTATGGCTACACCTTC.

The J gene is TRBJ1-1, the V gene TRBV6-6; maybe TRBD1 (5 bases). V gave up 8 bases and J gave up 0 bases, with 10 bases separating them. Germline CDR1 MNHNY, CDR2 SVGAGI (reference sequence). The CDR3 length is 13 residues. In DNA form, the CDR3 reads TGTGCCAGCCAGGGTGGCATGAACACTGAAGCTTTCTTT. Its translation is CASQGGMNTEAFF.

The chain joins TRBV7-2 to TRBJ1-2; D ambiguous. The germline V and J ends were trimmed by 4 bases and 5 bases, with 11 bases remaining between them. The CDR3 runs to 13 residues. Germline CDR1 SGHTA, CDR2 FQGNSA. The CDR3 region is CASSSTRIYGYTF. The DNA for the CDR3 is TGTGCCAGCAGCTCGACCAGGATATATGGCTACACCTTC.

The chain recombines TRBV6-5 with TRBJ1-1; 11 bases align to TRBD1. The V and J ends lost 4 bases and 5 bases, in that order; junction bases with no gene match: 9. Germline V gene lookup returns CDR1 MNHEY and CDR2 SVGAGI. This CDR3 spans 16 amino acids. The CDR3 bases are TGTGCCAGCAGTTTTAGGACAGGGGGCTTCGGTACTGAAGCTTTCTTT. It specifies CASSFRTGGFGTEAFF.

This chain connects TRBV27 to TRBJ2-5; 8 bases agree with TRBD2. Per germline, CDR1 MNHEY and CDR2 SMNVEV (reference sequence). The CDR3 runs to 15 residues. V was clipped by 6 bases and J by 5 bases; unmatched bases: 11. CDR3 residues: CASSPGTRPSETQYF. CDR3 sequence (DNA): TGTGCCAGCAGCCCCGGGACTAGACCTTCGGAGACCCAGTACTTC.